The entry that follows covers one T cell receptor beta chain sequence. The antigen it recognizes is unknown. No base quality values were provided; no much bigger clone lies one nucleotide off. A two-step, bias-controlled multiplex PCR was used to amplify TCRbeta CDR3 regions from genomic DNA. Primers specific for every TRBV and TRBJ gene segment were used in the multiplex PCR. TCRbeta repertoire data were generated with the immunoSEQ Assay. Turning to the authors' computational methods: To merge closely related sequences, reads went through filtering and clustering using a relative-frequency ratio and a modified nearest-neighbor algorithm. V, D and J gene assignments for CDR3 sequences followed IMGT annotation. Template counts were corrected for PCR amplification bias by normalization and were quantified against synthetic TCR CDR3 analog sequences. Only unique productive sequences, defined as in-frame CDR3 sequences lacking stop codons, were included in the analyses. The immunoSEQ Analyzer software was used to calculate clonality, defined as 1 minus Pielou's evenness, and iChao1 richness. Statistical tests were run in JMP, with either Student's t-test or a non-parametric test chosen according to Shapiro-Wilk normality results. The source is immuneACCESS, and TCRdb retained only in-frame sequences with V and J called. Part of the clones is not carried over; for the studies checked, unresolved V genes explain less than half of this, and the remainder is unexplained. That table gives V, J and clone size, and the DNA gave D and trimming. The sample data list around 23,000 clones, and approximately 90% of these were observed just once. The ten largest account for 0.7% to 1% of the sample.

V drops 0 bases and J drops 5 bases, leaving 14 bases in between. Reading from cysteine to phenylalanine, the CDR3 counts 15 amino acids. The CDR3 DNA has 45 bases and is translated from base 1. The germline V gene supplies CDR1 SGHRS and CDR2 YFSETQ. The record originates from a study of naive CD8 T cells in extremely preterm neonates (dated by TCRdb to 2016 to 2017). Turning to the overall study: The study compared TCRbeta CDR3 repertoires of sorted naive CD8+ T cells across four age groups: extremely preterm neonates, term neonates, young children and adults. Findings and caveats that apply to the study as a whole: Compared with all other age groups, preterm neonates showed significantly lower iChao1 richness (p < 0.05) along with an even clone distribution, indicating a less rich repertoire. Preterm neonates shared more CDR3 nucleotide sequences (approximately 2.5%) than term neonates (approximately 0.4%), young children (around 0.03%) and adults (around 0.01%). To track T cell development within individuals, the authors urged prospective longitudinal studies of preterm and term neonates. Compared with the older groups, preterm CDR3s were shorter and closer to germline, carrying fewer N additions and showing less junctional trimming. As limitations, the authors pointed to a small sample size and variable productive template counts among preterm samples.

Preterm samples came from a handful of extremely preterm deliveries at about 23-27 weeks of gestation. The study left out pregnancies involving fetal demise, active maternal HSV infection or known maternal HIV infection. A FACSAria III cell sorter was used to sort live, Annexin V-negative naive CD8+ T cells (CD3+CD8+CD45RA+CCR7+). Each sample yielded between roughly 17,000 and 100,000 sorted naive CD8+ T cells. Mixed venous-arterial cord blood was collected with preassembled standardized sampling kits. Cord blood was kept at room temperature and processed within 4 hours of collection. Ficoll-Paque density gradient centrifugation was used to isolate mononuclear cells from diluted blood. Before sorting, mononuclear cells were cryopreserved in about 10% DMSO plus 90% FBS and kept long term at -150 degrees C. After thawing, cells were stained with Annexin V along with antibodies against CD3, CD8, CCR7 and CD45RA. The DNeasy Blood and Tissue Kit was used to extract genomic DNA from sorted cell pellets that had been snap-frozen.

The material sequenced was naive CD8+ T cells from cord blood. The receptor chain draws on TRBV5-1 and TRBJ2-5, with the D segment possibly TRBD1 or TRBD2, each aligning over 5 bases. This receptor was obtained from a boy who was born preterm. The base sequence is TGCGCCAGCAGCTTGGGGGACGGTGGATGGGAGACCCAGTACTTC. It translates as CASSLGDGGWETQYF.